This is a list of T cell receptor beta chains from one sample in a study of siplizumab effects on memory and regulatory T cells. Sequencing was performed with immunoSEQ multiplex PCR; in TCRdb, only in-frame clones are kept and a portion is missing. Of 90,000 to 95,000 clones in the sample, roughly 96% were seen once. Sample: naive CD4+ T cells sorted from blood. Receptors originate from a human donor in good health. CDR3s include the opening cysteine and the closing phenylalanine or tryptophan. Fields, in order: clone size, D gene, V gene, J gene, CDR3 DNA, CDR3 protein. The D gene is left open where the match is weak. Some rows have no size entry. The others give once, few or many, or a class for an expanded clone.

clone size: -
D gene: TRBD2
V gene: TRBV4-3
J gene: TRBJ2-3
CDR3 DNA: TGCGCCAGCAGCCAAGATAGGGCTAGCGGGGGAGATACGCAGTATTTT
CDR3 protein: CASSQDRASGGDTQYF

clone size: -
D gene: TRBD1
V gene: TRBV18
J gene: TRBJ1-1
CDR3 DNA: TGTGCCAGCTCACCGGGACAGGTGAACACTGAAGCTTTCTTT
CDR3 protein: CASSPGQVNTEAFF

clone size: -
D gene: -
V gene: TRBV12-5
J gene: TRBJ2-7
CDR3 DNA: TGTGCTAGTGGTTTGATGCCTCCTTCTAAGACCCATTCCTACGAGCAGTACTTC
CDR3 protein: CASGLMPPSKTHSYEQYF

clone size: -
D gene: -
V gene: TRBV12-5
J gene: TRBJ2-7
CDR3 DNA: TGTGCTAGTGGTACTGCACTAATGACGGACTCCTACGAGCAGTACTTC
CDR3 protein: CASGTALMTDSYEQYF

clone size: -
D gene: -
V gene: TRBV2
J gene: TRBJ2-7
CDR3 DNA: TGTGCCAGCAGTTACAGCTACTACGAGCAGTACTTC
CDR3 protein: CASSYSYYEQYF

clone size: -
D gene: TRBD1
V gene: TRBV7-3
J gene: TRBJ2-1
CDR3 DNA: TGTGCCAGCAGCTTAACGGGACAGGGGGATCCGGCGGGCTTTGAGCAGTTCTTC
CDR3 protein: CASSLTGQGDPAGFEQFF

clone size: -
D gene: TRBD1
V gene: TRBV27
J gene: TRBJ2-7
CDR3 DNA: TGTGCCAGCAGAGGGACAGGGGGCCCTTCCTACGAGCAGTACTTC
CDR3 protein: CASRGTGGPSYEQYF

clone size: -
D gene: -
V gene: TRBV6-1
J gene: TRBJ1-5
CDR3 DNA: TGTGCCAGCAAGGAGGGACAGCCCCAGCATTTT
CDR3 protein: CASKEGQPQHF

clone size: -
D gene: -
V gene: TRBV11-2
J gene: TRBJ1-1
CDR3 DNA: TGTGCCAGCAGCTGGGGGGGTCGAAAGGCTGAAGCTTTCTTT
CDR3 protein: CASSWGGRKAEAFF

clone size: -
D gene: TRBD1
V gene: TRBV5-4
J gene: TRBJ1-2
CDR3 DNA: TGTGCCAGCAGCGCGGACAGGAACTATGGCTACACCTTC
CDR3 protein: CASSADRNYGYTF

clone size: -
D gene: -
V gene: TRBV28
J gene: TRBJ2-3
CDR3 DNA: TGTGCCAGCAGTTTTCCTCGGGGAGGCACAGATACGCAGTATTTT
CDR3 protein: CASSFPRGGTDTQYF

clone size: once
D gene: -
V gene: TRBV27
J gene: TRBJ1-1
CDR3 DNA: TGTGCCAGCAGTTTCGGGAACACTGAAGCTTTCTTT
CDR3 protein: CASSFGNTEAFF

clone size: -
D gene: -
V gene: TRBV5-1
J gene: TRBJ2-1
CDR3 DNA: TGCGCCAGCAGCTTGGGGGGGTTCAATGAGCAGTTCTTC
CDR3 protein: CASSLGGFNEQFF

clone size: -
D gene: -
V gene: TRBV18
J gene: TRBJ2-3
CDR3 DNA: TGTGCCAGCTCCCCTACGGGGGGCGGAGATACGCAGTATTTT
CDR3 protein: CASSPTGGGDTQYF

clone size: -
D gene: TRBD1
V gene: TRBV5-1
J gene: TRBJ2-5
CDR3 DNA: TGCGCCAGCAGCTTGGGGGACAGCCAAGAGACCCAGTACTTC
CDR3 protein: CASSLGDSQETQYF

clone size: -
D gene: -
V gene: TRBV28
J gene: TRBJ1-3
CDR3 DNA: TGTGCCAGCAGTTCGCGGAACTCTGGAAACACCATATATTTT
CDR3 protein: CASSSRNSGNTIYF

clone size: -
D gene: -
V gene: TRBV7-2
J gene: TRBJ1-1
CDR3 DNA: TGTGCCAGCAGCTTGCTCGGCGCGGAGGGCACTGAAGCTTTCTTT
CDR3 protein: CASSLLGAEGTEAFF

clone size: -
D gene: -
V gene: TRBV11-2
J gene: TRBJ2-3
CDR3 DNA: TGTGCCAGCAGCTCCAGCACAGATACGCAGTATTTT
CDR3 protein: CASSSSTDTQYF

clone size: -
D gene: TRBD1
V gene: TRBV28
J gene: TRBJ1-1
CDR3 DNA: TGTGCCAGCAACCCGGGACAGCTGAACACTGAAGCTTTCTTT
CDR3 protein: CASNPGQLNTEAFF

clone size: -
D gene: TRBD1
V gene: TRBV10-3
J gene: TRBJ2-7
CDR3 DNA: TGTGCCATCAGCCCGACAGGGGGGTACTCCTACGAGCAGTACTTC
CDR3 protein: CAISPTGGYSYEQYF

clone size: -
D gene: TRBD1
V gene: TRBV27
J gene: TRBJ2-3
CDR3 DNA: TGTGCCAGCAGTTTAGGGACAGGGCGGGCGTATTTT
CDR3 protein: CASSLGTGRAYF

clone size: -
D gene: TRBD1
V gene: TRBV5-1
J gene: TRBJ2-7
CDR3 DNA: TGCGCCAGCAGCTTAGGGACAGGGCCGAAAGAGCAGTACTTC
CDR3 protein: CASSLGTGPKEQYF

clone size: -
D gene: -
V gene: TRBV4-3
J gene: TRBJ1-3
CDR3 DNA: TGCGCCAGCAGCCAAGAGCTGGTGCCGCTCTCTGGAAACACCATATATTTT
CDR3 protein: CASSQELVPLSGNTIYF

clone size: -
D gene: TRBD1
V gene: TRBV6-6
J gene: TRBJ2-7
CDR3 DNA: TGTGCCAGCAGTACTGGACAGGGTCTCTACGAGCAGTACTTC
CDR3 protein: CASSTGQGLYEQYF

clone size: -
D gene: -
V gene: TRBV6-6
J gene: TRBJ2-2
CDR3 DNA: TGTGCCAGCAGTTTCACCGAAGGGGAGCTGTTTTTT
CDR3 protein: CASSFTEGELFF

clone size: -
D gene: TRBD2
V gene: TRBV29-1
J gene: TRBJ2-7
CDR3 DNA: TGCAGCGCTGGACTAGCGGGCGTTACCTACGAACAGTACTTC
CDR3 protein: CSAGLAGVTYEQYF

clone size: -
D gene: -
V gene: TRBV30
J gene: TRBJ1-4
CDR3 DNA: TGTGCCTGGAGTAGGGCAACAACTAATGAAAAACTGTTTTTT
CDR3 protein: CAWSRATTNEKLFF

clone size: -
D gene: -
V gene: TRBV2
J gene: TRBJ1-5
CDR3 DNA: TGTGCCAGCAGGTCAGACGGAGTTAGCAATCAGCCCCAGCATTTT
CDR3 protein: CASRSDGVSNQPQHF

clone size: -
D gene: -
V gene: TRBV18
J gene: TRBJ2-6
CDR3 DNA: TGTGCCAGCTCACCACGAAACAAATACTCTGGGGCCAACGTCCTGACTTTC
CDR3 protein: CASSPRNKYSGANVLTF

clone size: -
D gene: TRBD1
V gene: TRBV6-5
J gene: TRBJ1-2
CDR3 DNA: TGTGCCAGCAGTTACCCCCGGGACAGGGGTGGTGGCTACACCTTC
CDR3 protein: CASSYPRDRGGGYTF

clone size: -
D gene: -
V gene: TRBV19
J gene: TRBJ1-2
CDR3 DNA: TGTGCCAGTGAATCTGGGGGCCAGCCTAACTATGGCTACACCTTC
CDR3 protein: CASESGGQPNYGYTF

clone size: -
D gene: TRBD1
V gene: TRBV4-1
J gene: TRBJ2-7
CDR3 DNA: TGCGCCAGCAGCCAACCGACAGGGTCCTACGAGCAGTACTTC
CDR3 protein: CASSQPTGSYEQYF

clone size: -
D gene: -
V gene: TRBV7-2
J gene: TRBJ2-6
CDR3 DNA: TGTGCCAGCAGCCCAGGGGGGGCCAACGTCCTGACTTTC
CDR3 protein: CASSPGGANVLTF

clone size: -
D gene: -
V gene: TRBV6-1
J gene: TRBJ2-1
CDR3 DNA: TGTGCCAGCAGTGAAAGTTGGGGGTCTTACAATGAGCAGTTCTTC
CDR3 protein: CASSESWGSYNEQFF

clone size: -
D gene: -
V gene: TRBV19
J gene: TRBJ1-1
CDR3 DNA: TGTGCCAGTAGCAGGGTTGGGACTGAAGCTTTCTTT
CDR3 protein: CASSRVGTEAFF

clone size: -
D gene: TRBD1
V gene: TRBV18
J gene: TRBJ1-5
CDR3 DNA: TGTGCCAGCACAGCCAGACAGGGAGAGCCCCAGCATTTT
CDR3 protein: CASTARQGEPQHF

clone size: -
D gene: TRBD1
V gene: TRBV25-1
J gene: TRBJ1-6
CDR3 DNA: TGTGCCAGCAGTCCACTAGTAGGGACAGTCTATAATTCACCCCTCCACTTT
CDR3 protein: CASSPLVGTVYNSPLHF

clone size: -
D gene: -
V gene: TRBV5-8
J gene: TRBJ2-5
CDR3 DNA: TGTGCCAGCAGCTTGGTTCGCACGGCCCAGTACTTC
CDR3 protein: CASSLVRTAQYF

clone size: -
D gene: -
V gene: TRBV5-1
J gene: TRBJ1-1
CDR3 DNA: TGCGCCAGCAGCTTGGCAGGGAACCGAGCTAAATTTAACACTGAAGCTTTCTTT
CDR3 protein: CASSLAGNRAKFNTEAFF

clone size: -
D gene: -
V gene: TRBV6-5
J gene: TRBJ2-7
CDR3 DNA: TGTGCCAGCAGACCTCTGGCGGCTTACGAGCAGTACTTC
CDR3 protein: CASRPLAAYEQYF

clone size: -
D gene: -
V gene: TRBV4-1
J gene: TRBJ2-3
CDR3 DNA: TGCGCCAGCAGCTGGTTCACAGATACGCAGTATTTT
CDR3 protein: CASSWFTDTQYF

clone size: -
D gene: -
V gene: TRBV19
J gene: TRBJ2-7
CDR3 DNA: TGTGCCAGTAGTACCCCCGGGTTCTCTTCCCCCTACGAGCAGTACTTC
CDR3 protein: CASSTPGFSSPYEQYF

clone size: -
D gene: -
V gene: TRBV25-1
J gene: TRBJ1-1
CDR3 DNA: TGTGCCAGCAGTCCACGACCCGCGACTCCTAACACTGAAGCTTTCTTT
CDR3 protein: CASSPRPATPNTEAFF